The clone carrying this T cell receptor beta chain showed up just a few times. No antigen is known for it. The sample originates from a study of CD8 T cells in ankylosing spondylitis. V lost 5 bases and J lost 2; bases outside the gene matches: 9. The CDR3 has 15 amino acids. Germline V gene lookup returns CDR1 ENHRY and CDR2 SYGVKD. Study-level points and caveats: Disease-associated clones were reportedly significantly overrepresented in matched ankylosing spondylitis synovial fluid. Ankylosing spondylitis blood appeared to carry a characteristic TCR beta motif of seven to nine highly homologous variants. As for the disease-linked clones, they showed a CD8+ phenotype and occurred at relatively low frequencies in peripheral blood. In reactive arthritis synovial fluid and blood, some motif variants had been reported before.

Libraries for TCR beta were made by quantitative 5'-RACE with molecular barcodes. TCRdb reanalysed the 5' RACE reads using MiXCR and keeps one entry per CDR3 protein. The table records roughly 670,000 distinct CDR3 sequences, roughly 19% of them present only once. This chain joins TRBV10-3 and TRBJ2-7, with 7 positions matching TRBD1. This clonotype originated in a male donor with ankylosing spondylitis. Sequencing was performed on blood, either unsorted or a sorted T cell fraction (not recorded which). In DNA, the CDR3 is TGTGCCATCAGTTTTACCCAGACAGGGACCTACGAGCAGTACTTC. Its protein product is CAISFTQTGTYEQYF.